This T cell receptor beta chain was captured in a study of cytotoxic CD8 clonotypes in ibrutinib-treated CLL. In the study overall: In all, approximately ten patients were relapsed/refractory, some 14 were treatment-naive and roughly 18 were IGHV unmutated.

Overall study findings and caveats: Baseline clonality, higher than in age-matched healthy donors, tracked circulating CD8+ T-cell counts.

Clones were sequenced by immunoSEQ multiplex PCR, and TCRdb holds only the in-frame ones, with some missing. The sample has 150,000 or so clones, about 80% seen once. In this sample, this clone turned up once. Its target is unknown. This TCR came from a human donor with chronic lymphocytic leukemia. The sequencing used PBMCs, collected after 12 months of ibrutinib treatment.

In DNA form, the CDR3 reads TGTGCCAGCAGCTTAGTTCGGCACTCCTACAATGAGCAGTTCTTC. It specifies CASSLVRHSYNEQFF. The J gene is TRBJ2-1, the V gene TRBV7-2; D unresolved. CDR1 SGHTA and CDR2 FQGNSA come from the germline V gene. Trimming took off 1 base at V and 0 bases at J, with 7 bases between the two ends. The CDR3 is 15 amino acids.